The clone carrying this T cell receptor (beta chain) was seen a handful of times. Its target is not known. Unique molecular identifiers were affixed to single, distinct cDNA molecules. MiXCR, run by TCRdb on the 5' RACE reads, gives a single entry per CDR3 protein. The sample has 70,000 or so distinct CDR3 sequences; around 10% are singletons. This specimen comes from a study of early T cells in non-severe SARS-CoV-2 infection. Study information: Sequencing input comprised bulk RNA from unsorted whole blood; chain pairing was not available. Overall study findings and caveats: A preference for anti-spike CD8 responses marked VDJdb matching, which missed private and CD4 specificities.

V was cut by 6 bases and J by 3 bases, with 11 bases left in between. Per germline, CDR1 WSHSY and CDR2 SAAADI. The CDR3 is 13 amino acids. The chain employs TRBV10-2 and TRBJ1-1, with D unresolved. The sequenced sample was whole blood, obtained at baseline. The sequence came from an adult who was a healthcare worker with PCR-confirmed SARS-CoV-2 infection or an uninfected control (not recorded which). In nucleotides, the CDR3 is TGCGCCAGCAGCGCCTGGTTGCACACTGAAGCTTTCTTT. As protein: CASSAWLHTEAFF.